Below, 21 T cell receptor beta chains from the same sample are listed, as sequenced in a study of cytomegalovirus exposure and HLA in healthy donors. The primer mix had 60 Vbeta and 13 Jbeta primers. This table comes from immunoSEQ multiplex PCR, and its TCRdb copy is limited to in-frame clones, with some not included. The table has 200,000 to 250,000 clones, roughly four fifths seen once; the top ten hold under 0.25%. Sequencing input: PBMCs. Source of these receptors: a girl under 10 years old in good health and CMV-seronegative.

The gene calls are TRBV14 and TRBJ1-4; 10 bases line up with TRBD1. With V trimmed by 3 bases and J by 8 bases, 6 bases remained unmatched. This CDR3 comprises 15 residues. Germline CDR1 SGHDN, CDR2 FVKESK. CDR3: CASSQGQGIGEKLFF. The CDR3 DNA follows: TGTGCCAGCAGCCAGGGACAGGGGATAGGAGAAAAACTGTTTTTT.

The chain links TRBV5-1 to TRBJ1-2; 7 bases map to TRBD1. J gave up 5 bases and V 4 bases, and 5 bases lay outside the gene matches. Per the germline V gene, CDR1 is SGHRS and CDR2 is YFSETQ. The CDR3 is made up of 13 amino acids. The CDR3 sequence is CASSPTGDYGYTF. For the CDR3, the DNA is TGCGCCAGCAGCCCCACAGGGGATTATGGCTACACCTTC.

The gene calls are TRBV5-6 and TRBJ2-5; TRBD1 matches 7 bases. With V trimmed by 1 base and J by 11 bases, 5 bases remained unmatched. The CDR3 spans 12 residues. Germline lookup yields CDR1 SGHDT and CDR2 YYEEEE. This chain's CDR3 is CASSLHRGEQYF. In DNA form, the CDR3 reads TGTGCCAGCAGCTTGCACAGGGGTGAGCAGTACTTC.

This clone was recorded a few times. J is TRBJ1-4 and V is TRBV19; TRBD1 matches 8 bases. CDR3 length: 17 residues. Germline V lookup: CDR1 LNHDA, CDR2 SQIVND (reference sequence). After removal of 1 base from V and 6 bases from J, the junction contained 10 bases not matched to a gene. The CDR3, as DNA: TGTGCCAGTAGTATAGCGTCACAGGGGGGAACCGATGAAAAACTGTTTTTT. It encodes CASSIASQGGTDEKLFF.

For this clone: Its ends do not fully match the called genes, so a read error is possible. The rearrangement joins TRBV19 to TRBJ2-7; a weak D match, TRBD1 (5 bases). Germline values: CDR1 LNHDA, CDR2 SQIVND (reference sequence). This CDR3 region has 13 residues. For the CDR3, the DNA is TGTGCCAGTAGTATCCGACAGCGAAAGGACCTCGACTTC. This translates into CASSIRQRKDLDF.

The chain joins TRBV25-1 to TRBJ2-7; possible D gene TRBD1, 6 bases. The CDR3 is 14 residues long. Germline V gene sequence: CDR1 MGHDK, CDR2 SYGVNS. Trimming took 4 bases from V and 4 from J, leaving 14 bases between them. The CDR3 here is CASSAPGHLYEQYF. The CDR3 bases are TGTGCCAGCAGTGCACCGGGACACCTGTACGAGCAGTACTTC.

This clone was seen only once. The rearrangement links TRBV25-1 to TRBJ2-1, with D possibly matching TRBD1 (5 bases). There are 12 residues in the CDR3. Germline CDR1 MGHDK, CDR2 SYGVNS. The ends were cut back, 6 bases at V and 4 bases at J, with 7 bases in the middle. CDR3 nucleotide sequence: TGTGCCAGCAGACAGGAGTACAATGAGCAGTTCTTC. Translated: CASRQEYNEQFF.

The chain employs TRBV4-1 and TRBJ2-6; 7 positions agree with TRBD2. There are 17 residues in the CDR3. Germline-derived CDR1 and CDR2 are MGHRA and YSYEKL. With V trimmed by 1 base and J by 0 bases, 3 bases remained unmatched. DNA of the CDR3: TGCGCCAGCAGCCAAGGCCGCGGGGGCTCTGGGGCCAACGTCCTGACTTTC. This codes for CASSQGRGGSGANVLTF.

This clone was seen only a few times. The chain has TRBV7-9 and TRBJ1-3; a possible D gene is TRBD1 (5 bases). Germline V gives CDR1 SEHNR, CDR2 FQNEAQ (reference sequence). V gave up 3 bases and J gave up 1 base, with 10 bases separating them. The CDR3 has 15 amino acids. CDR3 loop: CASSLGRGSGNTIYF. The DNA for the CDR3 is TGTGCCAGCAGCTTGGGGCGGGGTTCTGGAAACACCATATATTTT. Combining the CDR3 with reference TRBV7-9 and TRBJ1-3 gives the whole variable domain DTGVSQNPRHKITKRGQNVTFRCDPISEHNRLYWYRQTLGQGPEFLTYFQNEAQLEKSRLLSDRFSAERPKGSFSTLEIQRTEQGDSAMYLCASSLGRGSGNTIYFGEGSWLTVV.

This clone has a handful of counts. J is TRBJ1-1 and V is TRBV4-1; D remains ambiguous. The CDR3 length is 13 residues. Trimming pared 0 bases from V and 10 bases from J, leaving 12 bases between. The germline V gene has CDR1 MGHRA and CDR2 YSYEKL. CDR3 in amino acids: CASSQDKGVGAFF. The CDR3 DNA reads TGCGCCAGCAGCCAAGATAAGGGAGTCGGAGCTTTCTTT.

This clone was counted a single time. V is TRBV5-1 and J is TRBJ2-7, with 8 bases lining up with TRBD1. Per the germline V gene, CDR1 is SGHRS and CDR2 is YFSETQ. V shed 4 bases, J shed 1 base, and the junction held 7 bases outside the gene matches. The CDR3 loop spans 15 amino acids. This CDR3 is CASSPGQGRSYEQYF. The CDR3 DNA follows: TGCGCCAGCAGCCCTGGACAGGGTCGATCCTACGAGCAGTACTTC. The whole variable domain, filled in from reference TRBV5-1 and TRBJ2-7, reads KAGVTQTPRYLIKTRGQQVTLSCSPISGHRSVSWYQQTPGQGLQFLFEYFSETQRNKGNFPGRFSGRQFSNSRSEMNVSTLELGDSALYLCASSPGQGRSYEQYFGPGTRLTVT.

V gene TRBV27 combines with J gene TRBJ2-2, with no clear D. Germline assignment: CDR1 MNHEY and CDR2 SMNVEV (reference sequence). The CDR3 has 12 residues. The germline V and J ends were trimmed by 5 bases and 6 bases, with 7 bases remaining between them. The CDR3 region has the DNA TGTGCCAGCAGTGAGCGAGCCGGGGAGCTGTTTTTT. It translates to CASSERAGELFF.

This clone was counted only a few times. This chain uses TRBV14 with TRBJ2-6; 9 bases are a match to TRBD2. Looked up from germline, CDR1 is SGHDN and CDR2 is FVKESK. This CDR3 is 15 amino acids long. The ends lost 4 bases at V and 13 bases at J; junction bases unmatched: 11. Written as DNA, the CDR3 is TGTGCCAGCAGCCCACCTTTAGCGGGAGCATCTGTCCTGACTTTC. It yields the protein CASSPPLAGASVLTF.

Regarding this clone: The sample has other DNA sequences that encode this CDR3 too. The rearrangement links TRBV11-2 to TRBJ2-7, with 12 bases aligning to TRBD2. V shed 0 bases, J shed 3 bases, and the junction held 0 bases outside the gene matches. This CDR3 is built from 15 residues. The V gene's germline CDR1 is SGHAT and CDR2 FQNNGV. The CDR3 DNA reads TGTGCCAGCAGCTTAGAACTAGCGGGAGGCTACGAGCAGTACTTC. The encoded protein is CASSLELAGGYEQYF.

This clone was detected once. This CDR3 is CASSLYWTGLINEQFF. CDR3 in DNA: TGTGCCAGCAGCTTGTATTGGACAGGGTTAATTAATGAGCAGTTCTTC. The chain combines TRBV5-6 with TRBJ2-1; 8 nucleotides match TRBD1. The CDR3 totals 16 residues. The V gene end was trimmed by 1 base and the J gene end by 7 bases; junction bases not matched to a gene: 10. Germline values: CDR1 SGHDT, CDR2 YYEEEE.

V and J are TRBV6-5 and TRBJ1-2; D might be TRBD1 (5 bases). Between the trimmed V and J ends, which lost 6 bases and 0 bases, there was a span of 14 bases. The CDR3 sequence is 15 residues long. The germline V gene encodes CDR1 MNHEY and CDR2 SVGAGI. CDR3 in amino acids: CASRLGRVTNYGYTF. CDR3 in DNA: TGTGCCAGCAGGTTAGGCAGGGTTACTAACTATGGCTACACCTTC.

The V call is TRBV7-3, the J call TRBJ2-1, with 7 nucleotides matching TRBD2. This CDR3 has 15 residues. The germline gives CDR1 SGHTA, CDR2 FQGTGA. V trimming: 2 bases; J trimming: 8 bases; junction bases outside the gene matches: 9. The CDR3 sequence is CASSLGLRLAHEQFF. CDR3 sequence (DNA): TGTGCCAGCAGCTTAGGTCTCCGACTAGCACATGAGCAGTTCTTC.

This clone showed up just a few times. DNA of the CDR3: TGCGCCAGCAGCTTGGGACAGGCTACCTATGGCTACACCTTC. The encoded protein is CASSLGQATYGYTF. V usage is TRBV5-1 and J usage is TRBJ1-2; possible D gene TRBD1, 6 bases. CDR1 SGHRS and CDR2 YFSETQ come from the germline V gene. The ends were cut back, 0 bases at V and 4 bases at J, with 10 bases in the middle. The CDR3 runs to 14 residues. The entire variable domain, with the rest obtained from reference TRBV5-1 and TRBJ1-2, is as follows: KAGVTQTPRYLIKTRGQQVTLSCSPISGHRSVSWYQQTPGQGLQFLFEYFSETQRNKGNFPGRFSGRQFSNSRSEMNVSTLELGDSALYLCASSLGQATYGYTFGSGTRLTVV.

This clone showed up just once. The chain links TRBV2 to TRBJ2-4, with a weak D call TRBD2 (6 bases). Trimming pared 4 bases from V and 9 bases from J, leaving 16 bases between. The V gene's germline CDR1 is SNHLY and CDR2 FYNNEI. The CDR3 is 14 residues long. Written as DNA, the CDR3 is TGTGCCAGCAGTGGTATTGGAGGGGCAGGCATTCAGTACTTC. It codes for CASSGIGGAGIQYF.

The table lists this clone with a few counts. This chain uses TRBV5-4 with TRBJ2-7; 8 nucleotides agree with TRBD1. The CDR3 contains 14 residues. The ends lost 5 bases at V and 5 bases at J; junction bases unmatched: 9. Looked up from germline, CDR1 is SGHNT and CDR2 is YYREEE (reference sequence). The CDR3 reads CASSRTGQSHEQYF. CDR3 nucleotide sequence: TGTGCCAGCAGTCGGACAGGGCAGTCCCACGAGCAGTACTTC.

V usage is TRBV27 and J usage is TRBJ2-3; TRBD2 aligns across 10 bases. Germline CDR1 and CDR2: MNHEY and SMNVEV (reference sequence). V was pared by 3 bases and J by 4 bases, with 7 bases of the junction left unmatched. CDR3 length equals 16 residues. CDR3 sequence reads: CASSFNSGRSSDTQYF. The CDR3 DNA reads TGTGCCAGCAGTTTTAATAGCGGGAGGTCGTCAGATACGCAGTATTTT.